A few counts support the clone carrying this T cell receptor (beta chain). The antigen is not known. This table comes from immunoSEQ multiplex PCR, and its TCRdb copy is limited to in-frame clones, with some not included. The table lists about 56,000 clones, 80% to 90% of them singletons, with around 15% in the top ten. This record belongs to a study of T cell responses to AZD1222 COVID-19 vaccine. Points from the study as a whole: Most donors were white British, females outnumbered males, and clonal diversity was possibly underestimated. Unmutated variant regions are reportedly targeted by nearly half of spike-specific TCRs. Spike-specific TCR depth and breadth grew after two AZD1222 doses. The study sampled repertoires only after the peak T cell response.

The CDR3 covers 13 residues. Trimming took 1 base from V and 5 from J, leaving 7 bases between them. Germline lookup yields CDR1 SGHAT and CDR2 FQNNGV. The receptor comes from an adult in good health. The chain employs TRBV11-2 and TRBJ2-3; D not certain. Sequenced here: peripheral blood, sampled on day 0 of AZD1222 vaccination. CDR3 DNA: TGTGCCAGCAGCTTAGGGTGGAAAGATACGCAGTATTTT. It is translated as CASSLGWKDTQYF.